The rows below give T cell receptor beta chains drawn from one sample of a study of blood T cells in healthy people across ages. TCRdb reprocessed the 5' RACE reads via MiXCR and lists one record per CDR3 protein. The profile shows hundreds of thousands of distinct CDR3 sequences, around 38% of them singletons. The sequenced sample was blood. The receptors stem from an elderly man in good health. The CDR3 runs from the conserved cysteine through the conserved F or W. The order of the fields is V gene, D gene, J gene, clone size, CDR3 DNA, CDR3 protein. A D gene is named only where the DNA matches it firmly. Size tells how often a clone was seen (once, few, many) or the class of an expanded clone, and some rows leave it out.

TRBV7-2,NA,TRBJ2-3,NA,TGTGCCAGCAGAATAGCGTTCTCTAGCACAGATACGCAGTATTTT,CASRIAFSSTDTQYF
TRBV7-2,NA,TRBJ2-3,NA,TGTGCCAGCAGCTTATTGGGGTCAGATACGCAGTATTTT,CASSLLGSDTQYF
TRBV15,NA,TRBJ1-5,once,TGTGCCACCAGCAGAGATCTACGGCAGCCCCAGCATTTT,CATSRDLRQPQHF
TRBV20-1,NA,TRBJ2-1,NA,TGCAGTGCCGAGGGTCCACTACCCCGTTCTACCGCCTACAATGAGCAGTTCTTC,CSAEGPLPRSTAYNEQFF
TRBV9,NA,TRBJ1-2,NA,TGTGCCAGCAGCCCAGAGGGAACCTATGGCTACACCTTC,CASSPEGTYGYTF
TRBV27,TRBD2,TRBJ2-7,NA,TGTGCCAGCAGTTTATTTAATCTAGCGGGAGGTGACAATGAGCAGTACTTC,CASSLFNLAGGDNEQYF
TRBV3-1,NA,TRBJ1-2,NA,TGTGCCAGCAGCCAAGCCCTAACAGGGCGTTTAAACTATGGCTACACCTTC,CASSQALTGRLNYGYTF
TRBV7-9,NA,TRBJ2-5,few,TGTGCCAGCAGCTCCACTCCGACACGGAATGAGCAGTACTTC,CASSSTPTRNEQYF
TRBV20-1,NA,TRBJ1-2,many,TGCAGTGCTAGCCTCAGGTACAGCGGCGGCTATGGCTACACCTTC,CSASLRYSGGYGYTF
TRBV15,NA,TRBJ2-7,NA,TGTGCCACCAGGGACGTGAATTACGATGAGCAGTACTTC,CATRDVNYDEQYF
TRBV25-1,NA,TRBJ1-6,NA,TGTGCCAGCAGTCATATCGGGAATTCACCCCTCCACTTT,CASSHIGNSPLHF
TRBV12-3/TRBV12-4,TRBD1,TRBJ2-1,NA,TGTGCCAGCAGGCACGGGGACAGTCGCTCCTACAATGAGCAGTTCTTC,CASRHGDSRSYNEQFF
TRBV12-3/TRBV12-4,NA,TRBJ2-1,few,TGTGCCAGCACCCGCAAAGGGGGGGCAATTAATGAGCAGTTCTTC,CASTRKGGAINEQFF
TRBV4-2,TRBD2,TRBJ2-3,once,TGTGCCAGCAGCCAACCTAGGACTAGCGGGAGAGGTGGCACAGATACGCAGTATTTT,CASSQPRTSGRGGTDTQYF
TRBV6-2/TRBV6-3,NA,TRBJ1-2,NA,TGTGCCAGCAGTCCGGATTTCAACCTAGGACGGTATGGCTACACCTTC,CASSPDFNLGRYGYTF
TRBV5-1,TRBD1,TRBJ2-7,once,TGCGCCAGCAGCCGGGCCGGGACAGGGGTTTGCGAGCAGTACTTC,CASSRAGTGVCEQYF
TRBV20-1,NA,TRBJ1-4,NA,TGCAGTGCTAGAGATCTAGGCAGGTCTGAAAAACTGTTTTTT,CSARDLGRSEKLFF